This T cell receptor (beta chain) was profiled in a study of T cell repertoires in cytomegalovirus infection. Across the whole study: Based on public TCR beta signatures, there were indications of CMV infection and of a matching HLA type.

Study-level points and caveats: Ex vivo responses were dominated by HLA-C-restricted CMV-specific TCR beta clonotypes.

Each CDR3 protein is one row after TCRdb ran MiXCR on the reads. The table records about 360,000 distinct CDR3 sequences, about a sixth of them present only once. This clonotype was detected ten times or more. The antigen is undetermined. V lost 5 bases, J lost 7 bases, and 15 bases lay in between. Germline loops: CDR1 SEHNR, CDR2 FQNEAQ (reference sequence). The CDR3 loop spans 14 amino acids. This TCR was recovered from a human donor in good health (CMV status not recorded). Some clones in this sample may be carry-over from other donors' samples. The V and J genes are TRBV7-9 and TRBJ2-1; D remains unclear. The sample consisted of PBMCs. CDR3 loop: CASSEPGQRNEQFF. DNA for the CDR3: TGTGCCAGCAGCGAACCGGGCCAGAGGAATGAGCAGTTCTTC.